This T cell receptor (beta chain) was documented in a study of cytomegalovirus exposure and HLA in healthy donors (dated by TCRdb to 2015 to 2018). Context from the whole study: An earlier analysis of roughly 630 of the donors reported 250 to 300 Gb of sequence data and more than 90 million unique TCR beta sequences from about 200 million T cells. Approximately 300 gigabases of sequencing data and 70 million to 100 million unique TCR sequences made up an early release that covered about 640 HLA-typed donors. The genetic ancestry cluster associated with self-reported Caucasian donors included 81% of the 398 genotyped donors. The study aimed to test whether cataloging public T cell receptors could reveal signatures of past pathogen exposure. Using immunosequencing, the study profiled T cell repertoires from 666 subjects and related those repertoires to cytomegalovirus serostatus. Along with the roughly 610-subject first cohort, a separate validation cohort of over a hundred different subjects was used. The study combined high-throughput TCR immunosequencing, statistical association of individual TCRs with disease status, and machine learning to predict cytomegalovirus infection status. In a later analysis, previously published TCR beta repertoires from 666 donors were re-analyzed and high-resolution HLA genotyping was added so that TCR occurrence patterns could be studied. Rather than drawing on any new phenotypic data, the later analysis identified candidate immune exposures from TCR beta sequences and the way those sequences occurred across donors. An earlier analysis of about 600 of the donors used high-throughput TCR beta sequencing to judge whether each TCR beta V gene segment behaved as functional or pseudogenic. Donor age, sex, ethnicity and CMV serostatus were compiled together with the repertoire data. Genome-wide SNP genotypes for about 65% of the 666 donors were used in a later genetic analysis, which treated that subset as a discovery cohort. Every discovery cohort repertoire had been produced on one sequencing platform. Both class I and class II loci were covered by HLA typing, at four-digit resolution. The number of typed donors differed by locus: 629-630 for A, B, C, DRB1 and DQB1; some 540 for DQA1; approximately 600 for DPA1; and 400 to 480 for DPB1. A few DR-DQ haplotypes were treated as single units for association and clustering because of strong linkage in the cohort. Across some 400 genotyped donors of the cohort, an average of about 220,000 unique TCR beta nucleotide sequences per donor were sequenced, and roughly a sixth of those sequences were non-productive.

Library preparation was by the immunoSEQ multiplex PCR assay. For the multiplex PCR, a mixture combining 60 forward primers for TCR Vbeta segments and 13 reverse primers for TCR Jbeta segments was used. The CDR3 region of rearranged TCR beta genes was amplified from genomic DNA by a multiplex PCR assay. Amplified TCR beta libraries were sequenced as 87-base-pair reads on the Illumina HiSeq System. Regarding the original processing steps: In a later analysis, roughly 80 million unique TCR beta chains were counted across the roughly 700 repertoires, and approximately 11 million of these chains were shared by at least two donors. Raw reads were error-corrected and collapsed into unique sequences by a nearest-neighbor algorithm in which closely related sequences were merged to remove PCR and sequencing errors. CDR3 sequences were aligned to IMGT reference sequences to assign V, D and J gene segments. For a sequence to be retained, at least a six-nucleotide match to both a V gene segment and a J gene segment was required. Rearrangements were called productive when the CDR3 lacked stop codons and stayed in frame with V and J; all others were non-productive. CDR3 was defined by IMGT convention, running from the second conserved V-encoded cysteine to the conserved J-encoded phenylalanine. The earlier analysis of about 500 of the donors excluded sequences that lacked an unambiguous match to a single V gene segment. An earlier analysis of over 450 of the donors classified V segments as functional when productive rearrangements were above 56.7% and as segregating when the standard deviation between donors was above 5%. A statistical classification framework was built to diagnose cytomegalovirus status from the catalog of TCR beta chain sequences. V and J gene assignment, in a later analysis, came from comparing TCR nucleotide sequences with IMGT/GENE-DB human TR gene sequences. The TCRdist pipeline was used in a later analysis to assign CDR3 sequences and most-parsimonious VDJ recombination scenarios. A later analysis defined each TCR beta chain by its CDR3 amino acid sequence plus V-gene family, and excluded reads lacking a unique V-gene family. A later analysis removed 450 to 600 highly shared, low-generation-probability nucleotide sequences to deal with suspected cross-contamination and a sequencing artifact. For each public chain, a later analysis derived a clonal expansion index from normalized ranks of inferred template counts within each repertoire. Generation probabilities in a later analysis came from a VDJ recombination model fitted to out-of-frame rearrangements, and those results were checked against IGoR. Hypergeometric tests were used in a later analysis to score TCR-TCR, TCR-HLA and TCR-CMV co-occurrence, with a repertoire-size bias correction applied to the TCR pairs. False discovery rates were estimated in a later analysis by permuting HLA or CMV assignments 20 times. In a later analysis, co-occurring TCRs were grouped using DBSCAN, with TCRdist sequence similarity added in when clustering inside HLA-allele-positive subsets. For co-occurrence clustering, repertoires with fewer than 30,000 or more than 120,000 public chains were excluded, along with roughly 5 repertoires with anomalous nucleotide sharing. Entries here come from immuneACCESS through TCRdb and include only in-frame sequences with V and J called. Some clones fail to appear in such tables; in the studies checked, an unresolved V gene covers under half of the shortfall, and the cause of the remainder is unknown. The V and J calls and clone size come from that table; D and trimming were worked out from the DNA. This sample has fewer than 200,000 clones in its table, and less than 85% of those were observed once. Around 5.4% of the sample is taken by the ten largest.

In total, more than 500 healthy bone marrow donors made up the cohort. All cohort members were sampled while nominally healthy, although unrecorded immune exposures were likely present. The donor tested CMV seronegative, placing the donor among the approximately 400 seronegative members of the cohort. Each donor provided a peripheral blood sample, and peripheral blood mononuclear cells were used for TCR beta sequencing. The Qiagen DNeasy Blood Extraction Kit was used to extract genomic DNA from the blood cell samples. About this clone: What this receptor recognizes is not known. Base qualities are not provided; no much larger clone lies one nucleotide away.

What the authors observed across the whole study: A further reported finding was that TCR beta sequences accurately predicted the HLA-A and HLA-B alleles for most subjects in the first cohort. A later genetic analysis associated a missense DCLRE1C variant with V-gene and J-gene trimming of TCR beta chains, and an independent cohort replicated the association. Specific HLA alleles were associated with roughly 17,000 TCR beta sequences at a false discovery rate of 0.05 in a later analysis. Presence/absence analyses assumed roughly uniform sequencing depth across donors, an assumption that may not hold. In a later genetic analysis, fewer N-insertions in productive TCRs were reported among donors in an Asian-associated ancestry cluster than the roughly 640-donor mean. Correlated functional status among segregating V segments might be attributable to linkage disequilibrium, but an unknown experimental factor could not be ruled out. A later analysis found that most CMV-associated TCR beta chains appeared HLA-restricted, with HLA associations seemingly driven largely by CMV exposure. In both the original and validation cohorts, the classifier was reported to diagnose cytomegalovirus status with high specificity and sensitivity. The authors suggested that the approach could potentially be generalized to other disease states and immunological phenotypes. In vitro tests confirmed that three of the cytomegalovirus-associated TCR beta chains recognize cytomegalovirus antigens. Because HLA typing was unavailable for some donors at each locus, only the typed subset was used in association tests. Most TCR sequences were seen in very few donors, while some public TCRs were found in many individuals. In a later analysis, HLA-associated TCR beta chains were found to be more clonally expanded and to have lower generation probabilities than equally common non-associated chains. In a later analysis, TCR association rates were found to vary across HLA loci, with the most associated TCRs seen for DRB1 alleles and the fewest for HLA-C alleles. Strong co-occurrence of HLA alleles, especially DR and DQ, made assigning TCR associations to individual alleles difficult. An earlier analysis of some 590 of the donors showed that most TCR beta V segments appeared in productive rearrangements either about 90% or about 30% of the time, which broadly matched IMGT annotations. A total of 150 to 200 TCR beta chains were listed by the study as associated with cytomegalovirus. Because counts were too low, about 15 rarely observed V segments, including chromosome 9 orphons, were left out of the earlier analysis of approximately 500 of the donors. In a later analysis, several top co-occurrence clusters were reported to appear linked to parvovirus B19, influenza, CMV and Epstein-Barr virus. Immune exposure information for the cohort was limited to CMV serostatus. The sequencing pipeline was judged likely to have produced a cluster of highly shared sequence variants as a technical artifact. In this cohort, only TCR beta chains were sequenced, and detectable features were limited by the absence of alpha or paired-chain data. Some IMGT-functional V segments, including TRBV6-2 and TRBV6-3, could not be distinguished by the 87-base-pair reads and were therefore excluded.

The germline V gene (reference sequence) yields MNHNY for CDR1 and SVGAGI for CDR2. V loses 2 bases at its end and J loses 2 bases; junction bases beyond the gene matches: 4. Inclusive of the bounding cysteine and phenylalanine, the CDR3 is 16 residues long. Only the CDR3 region is kept as DNA, spanning 48 bases read in frame from base 1. The specimen was PBMCs. The clonotype comes from a man aged 40-49 years in good health and CMV-seronegative. The chain is encoded by TRBV6-6 joined to TRBJ2-2; TRBD2 lines up with 8 middle nucleotides. The CDR3 region reads CASSYRSGDNTGELFF. The DNA reads as follows: TGTGCCAGCAGTTACCGTAGCGGGGATAACACCGGGGAGCTGTTTTTT.